This entry lists 17 T cell receptor beta chains sequenced from one sample in a study of T cells in Graves' hyperthyroidism and ophthalmopathy. TCR beta CDR3 regions were amplified from RNA transcripts. In the first-round RT-PCR of the TCR CDR3, the HTBI primer set was used. TCRdb called the multiplex PCR reads again in MiXCR, with one record for every CDR3 protein. The data show 550,000 to 700,000 distinct CDR3 sequences, with approximately 14% seen just once and roughly 4.5% held by the top ten. Sequencing was done on a sample of blood. The receptors derive from a woman in her thirties or forties with Graves' ophthalmopathy.

This sequence joins TRBV18 and TRBJ2-5; a weak D match, TRBD2 (6 bases). The CDR3 extends over 17 amino acids. Per germline, CDR1 KGHSH and CDR2 LQKENI. V gave up 0 bases and J gave up 4 bases, with 18 bases separating them. Here the CDR3 DNA reads TGTGCCAGCTCACCACCAGCTAGCGCGAGGTTGGGAGAGACCCAGTACTTC. Its translation: CASSPPASARLGETQYF.

This clonotype showed up many times. V is TRBV15 and J is TRBJ2-7; 9 positions match TRBD1. Germline V CDR1 and CDR2: LNHNV, YYDKDF (reference sequence). The V gene end was trimmed by 1 base and the J gene end by 5 bases; junction bases not matched to a gene: 6. CDR3 length: 15 residues. CDR3: CATSRVGDRDDEQYF. CDR3 nucleotides: TGTGCCACCAGCAGAGTCGGGGACAGGGACGACGAGCAGTACTTC.

In this sample, this clonotype turned up many times. This sequence joins TRBV28 and TRBJ2-7; 10 nucleotides align to TRBD1. Losses at the gene ends were 2 bases for V and 4 bases for J; bases not matched to a gene: 14. This CDR3 spans 18 amino acids. CDR1 is MDHEN, CDR2 SYDVKM, per germline. The CDR3 loop reads CASSLALAGTGVVYEQYF. Written as DNA, the CDR3 is TGTGCCAGCAGTTTAGCCCTCGCCGGGACAGGGGTCGTGTACGAGCAGTACTTC.

The table lists this clonotype with many counts. This chain joins TRBV2 and TRBJ2-5; D is uncertain. From germline, CDR1 is SNHLY and CDR2 FYNNEI. The V end was cut by 1 base, the J end by 4 bases, with 4 bases between. This CDR3 spans 12 amino acids. In DNA, the CDR3 is TGTGCCAGCAGTGAAGGGATAGAGACCCAGTACTTC. Its translation: CASSEGIETQYF.

CDR3 nucleotides: TGTGCCAGCTCACCATGGGCGGGAAACACCATATATTTT. This gives the protein CASSPWAGNTIYF. The chain has TRBV18 and TRBJ1-3; D gene uncertain. V was cut by 2 bases and J by 4 bases, with 6 bases left in between. The germline gives CDR1 KGHSH, CDR2 LQKENI. This CDR3 is built from 13 residues.

This clonotype was seen a handful of times. This chain connects TRBV29-1 to TRBJ2-2; D gene uncertain. V dropped 8 bases and J dropped 6 bases, with 13 bases sitting between them. This CDR3 region has 12 residues. The V gene's germline CDR1 is SQVTM and CDR2 ANQGSEA. The CDR3 here is CSLLNWSGELFF. CDR3 coding DNA: TGCAGCCTCCTGAACTGGTCCGGGGAGCTGTTTTTT.

On this clonotype itself: At one of its ends the junction is not consistent with the germline gene, which may arise from a read error. The J gene is TRBJ2-2, the V gene TRBV6-2 or TRBV6-3; D ambiguous. The length of the CDR3 is 14 residues. CDR1 and CDR2 from the germline V gene are MNHEY and SVGEGT. CDR3 residues: CASCYSRRLGELFF. In DNA form, the CDR3 reads TGTGCCAGCTGTTACTCGAGAAGGCTCGGGGAGCTGTTTTTT.

Ten or more counts support this clonotype. CDR3 sequence (DNA): TGTGCCACCGAGGACAGGTTCAATCAGCCCCAGCATTTT. The encoded protein is CATEDRFNQPQHF. This rearrangement joins TRBV6-1 to TRBJ1-5; TRBD1 matches 7 bases. Looked up from germline, CDR1 is MNHNS and CDR2 is SASEGT. The CDR3 is 13 residues long. V trimming: 10 bases; J trimming: 3 bases; junction bases outside the gene matches: 6.

This clonotype was found many times. The chain employs TRBV6-2 or TRBV6-3 and TRBJ1-1; tentative D call: TRBD1 (6 bases). Germline V gives CDR1 MNHEY, CDR2 SVGEGT. This CDR3 comprises 13 residues. Trimming shortened V by 8 bases and J by 5 bases, and 15 bases separated the two germline ends. Here the CDR3 DNA reads TGTGCCAGCTGCCCCCGGGGGCTGACTGAAGCTTTCTTT. It is translated as CASCPRGLTEAFF.

Many counts were recorded for this clonotype. The V gene is TRBV13, the J gene TRBJ1-2; TRBD1 aligns across 7 bases. The junction had 6 bases not matched to a gene; V was cut back by 5 bases and J by 3 bases. Germline V lookup: CDR1 PRHDT, CDR2 FYEKMQ (reference sequence). The CDR3 is 14 residues long. The chain's CDR3 is CASSGGTAHYGYTF. CDR3 in DNA: TGTGCCAGCAGCGGAGGGACAGCTCACTATGGCTACACCTTC.

This clonotype was detected many times. The chain uses TRBV7-8 and TRBJ2-5; weak D call: TRBD2 (5 bases). V was clipped by 6 bases and J by 6 bases, with 14 bases between them. Germline CDR1 and CDR2: SGHVS and FQNEAQ. This CDR3 has 13 amino acids. In DNA form, the CDR3 reads TGTGCCAGCAGAGCGGTGGCCGGGAAGACCCAGTACTTC. It translates to CASRAVAGKTQYF.

The count of this clonotype is one. The chain has TRBV6-2 or TRBV6-3 and TRBJ2-4; D gene uncertain. The CDR3 is 15 amino acids. V was clipped by 2 bases and J by 8 bases, with 16 bases between them. Germline CDR1 MNHEY, CDR2 SVGEGT. The CDR3 DNA reads TGTGCCAGCAGTTACGCCGGGTCCAGAAGGGACATTCAGTACTTC. This gives the protein CASSYAGSRRDIQYF.

In this sample, this clonotype turned up many times. J is TRBJ1-6 and V is TRBV6-1, with D uncertain. Trimming took 7 bases from V and 8 from J, leaving 18 bases between them. CDR3 length: 15 amino acids. Per germline, CDR1 MNHNS and CDR2 SASEGT. As DNA, the CDR3 is TGTGCCAGCACCAGATCCGCGGATTTATATTCACCCCTCCACTTT. Translating gives CASTRSADLYSPLHF.

This clonotype was recorded many times. The gene calls are TRBV6-2 or TRBV6-3 and TRBJ1-5; tentative D call: TRBD1 (5 bases). This CDR3 spans 16 amino acids. V was cut by 0 bases and J by 6 bases, with 15 bases left in between. In germline, CDR1 is MNHEY, CDR2 SVGEGT. Here the CDR3 DNA reads TGTGCCAGCAGTTACTCGTTCCGGGGCCCTCTTCAGCCCCAGCATTTT. The encoded protein is CASSYSFRGPLQPQHF.

This clonotype was seen repeatedly, ten times or more. This chain connects TRBV30 to TRBJ2-7; D gene uncertain. Per germline, CDR1 GTSNPN and CDR2 SVGIG (reference sequence). V lost 1 base, J lost 6 bases, and 7 bases lay in between. The length of the CDR3 is 11 residues. CDR3 region: CAWSGWTEQYF. Written as DNA, the CDR3 is TGTGCCTGGAGTGGATGGACCGAGCAGTACTTC.

This clonotype was recorded at least ten times. The genes are TRBV7-9 and TRBJ2-7; D uncertain. Germline V gene data show CDR1 as SEHNR and CDR2 as FQNEAQ (reference sequence). CDR3 length equals 12 residues. Trimming removed 4 bases at V and 6 bases at J, with 10 bases between. CDR3: CASSSERSEQYF. The CDR3, as DNA: TGTGCCAGCAGCTCCGAGAGGAGCGAGCAGTACTTC.

This clonotype showed up just a few times. The J gene is TRBJ1-5, the V gene TRBV6-1, with D possibly TRBD1 on 5 matching bases. CDR3 length equals 14 residues. V lost 6 bases to trimming and J lost 6 bases, with 15 bases between them. CDR1 MNHNS and CDR2 SASEGT come from the germline V gene. The CDR3 spells CASRTSGLSQPQHF. DNA of the CDR3: TGTGCCAGCAGGACCTCGGGGCTCAGTCAGCCCCAGCATTTT.